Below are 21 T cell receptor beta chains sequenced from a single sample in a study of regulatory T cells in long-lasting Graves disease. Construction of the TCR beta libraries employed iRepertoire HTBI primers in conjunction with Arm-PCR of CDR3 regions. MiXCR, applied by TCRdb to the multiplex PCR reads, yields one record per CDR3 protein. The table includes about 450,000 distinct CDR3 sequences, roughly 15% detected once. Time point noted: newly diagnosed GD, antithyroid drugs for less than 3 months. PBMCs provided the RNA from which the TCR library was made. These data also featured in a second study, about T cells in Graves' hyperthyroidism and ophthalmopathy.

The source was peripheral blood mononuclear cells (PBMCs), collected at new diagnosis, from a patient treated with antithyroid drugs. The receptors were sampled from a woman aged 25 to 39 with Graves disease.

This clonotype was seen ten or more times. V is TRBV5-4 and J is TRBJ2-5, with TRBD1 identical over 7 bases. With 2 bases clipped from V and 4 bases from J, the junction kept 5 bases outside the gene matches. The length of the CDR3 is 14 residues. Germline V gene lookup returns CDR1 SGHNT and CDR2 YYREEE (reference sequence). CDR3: CASSFKGGTETQYF. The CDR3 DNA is TGTGCCAGCAGCTTCAAAGGGGGCACAGAGACCCAGTACTTC.

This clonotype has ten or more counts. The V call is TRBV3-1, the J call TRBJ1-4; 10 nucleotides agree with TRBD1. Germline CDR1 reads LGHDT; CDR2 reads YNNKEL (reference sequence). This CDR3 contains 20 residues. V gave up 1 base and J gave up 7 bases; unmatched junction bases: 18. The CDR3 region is CASSQGRGEDRGSPIEKLFF. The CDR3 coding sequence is TGTGCCAGCAGCCAAGGGCGGGGCGAGGACAGGGGGTCTCCGATTGAAAAACTGTTTTTT.

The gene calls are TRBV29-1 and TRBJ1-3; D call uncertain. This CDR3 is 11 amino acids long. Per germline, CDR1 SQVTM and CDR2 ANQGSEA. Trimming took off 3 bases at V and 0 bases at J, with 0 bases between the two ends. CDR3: CSVDSGNTIYF. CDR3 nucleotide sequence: TGCAGCGTTGACTCTGGAAACACCATATATTTT. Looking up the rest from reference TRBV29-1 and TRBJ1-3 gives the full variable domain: SAVISQKPSRDICQRGTSLTIQCQVDSQVTMMFWYRQQPGQSLTLIATANQGSEATYESGFVIDKFPISRPNLTFSTLTVSNMSPEDSSIYLCSVDSGNTIYFGEGSWLTVV.

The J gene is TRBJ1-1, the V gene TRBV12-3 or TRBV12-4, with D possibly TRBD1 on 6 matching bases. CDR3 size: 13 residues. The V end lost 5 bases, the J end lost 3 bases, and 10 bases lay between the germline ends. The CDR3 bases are TGTGCCAGCAGTAAACAGGGTCACACTGAAGCTTTCTTT. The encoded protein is CASSKQGHTEAFF.

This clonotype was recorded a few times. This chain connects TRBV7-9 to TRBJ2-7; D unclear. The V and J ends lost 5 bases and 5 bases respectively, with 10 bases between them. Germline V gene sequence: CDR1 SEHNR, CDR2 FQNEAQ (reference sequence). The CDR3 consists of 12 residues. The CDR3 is CASSPPSDEQYF. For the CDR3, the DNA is TGTGCCAGCAGCCCCCCCTCGGACGAGCAGTACTTC. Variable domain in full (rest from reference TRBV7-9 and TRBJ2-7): DTGVSQNPRHKITKRGQNVTFRCDPISEHNRLYWYRQTLGQGPEFLTYFQNEAQLEKSRLLSDRFSAERPKGSFSTLEIQRTEQGDSAMYLCASSPPSDEQYFGPGTRLTVT.

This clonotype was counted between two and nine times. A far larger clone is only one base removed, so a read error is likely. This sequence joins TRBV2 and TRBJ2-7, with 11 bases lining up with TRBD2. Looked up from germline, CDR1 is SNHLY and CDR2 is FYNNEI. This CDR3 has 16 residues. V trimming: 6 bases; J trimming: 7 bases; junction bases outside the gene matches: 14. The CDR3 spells CASRPNRASGRNEQYF. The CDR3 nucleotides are TGTGCCAGCAGGCCCAATCGGGCTAGCGGGAGGAATGAGCAGTACTTC. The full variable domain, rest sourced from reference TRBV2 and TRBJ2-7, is EPEVTQTPSHQVTQMGQEVILRCVPISNHLYFYWYRQILGQKVEFLVSFYNNEISEKSEIFDDQFSVERPDGSNFTLKIRSTKLEDSAMYFCASRPNRASGRNEQYFGPGTRLTVT.

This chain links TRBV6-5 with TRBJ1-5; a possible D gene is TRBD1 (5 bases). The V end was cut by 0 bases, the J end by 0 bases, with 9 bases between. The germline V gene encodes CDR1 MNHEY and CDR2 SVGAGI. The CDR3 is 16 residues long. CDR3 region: CASSYSGGASNQPQHF. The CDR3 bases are TGTGCCAGCAGTTACTCGGGAGGGGCTAGCAATCAGCCCCAGCATTTT.

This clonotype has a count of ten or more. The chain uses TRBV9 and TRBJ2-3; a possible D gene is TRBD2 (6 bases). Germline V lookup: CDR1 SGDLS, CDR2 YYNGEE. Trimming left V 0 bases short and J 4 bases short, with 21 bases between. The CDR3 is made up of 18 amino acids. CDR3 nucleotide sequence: TGTGCCAGCAGCGTAGTTGATGTTACCCGGGACTCAGCAGATACGCAGTATTTT. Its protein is CASSVVDVTRDSADTQYF.

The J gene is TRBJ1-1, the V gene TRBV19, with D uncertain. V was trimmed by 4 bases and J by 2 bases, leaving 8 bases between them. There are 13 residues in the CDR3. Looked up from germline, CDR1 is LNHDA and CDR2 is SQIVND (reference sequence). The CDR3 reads CASSTTSNTEAFF. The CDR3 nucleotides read TGTGCCAGTAGTACAACTTCTAACACTGAAGCTTTCTTT.

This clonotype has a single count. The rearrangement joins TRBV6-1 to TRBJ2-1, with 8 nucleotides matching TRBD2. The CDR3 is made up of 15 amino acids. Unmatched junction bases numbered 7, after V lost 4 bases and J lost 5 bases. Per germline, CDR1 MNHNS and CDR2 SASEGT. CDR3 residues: CASSAGERGHNEQFF. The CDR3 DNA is TGTGCCAGCAGTGCCGGAGAGCGGGGGCACAATGAGCAGTTCTTC.

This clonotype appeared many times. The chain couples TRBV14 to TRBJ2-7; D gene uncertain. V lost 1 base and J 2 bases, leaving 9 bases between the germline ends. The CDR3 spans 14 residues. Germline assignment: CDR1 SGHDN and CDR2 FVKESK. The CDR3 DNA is TGTGCCAGCAGCCAAGTTGACCCTACCTACGAGCAGTACTTC. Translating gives CASSQVDPTYEQYF. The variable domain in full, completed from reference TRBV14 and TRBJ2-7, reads EAGVTQFPSHSVIEKGQTVTLRCDPISGHDNLYWYRRVMGKEIKFLLHFVKESKQDESGMPNNRFLAERTGGTYSTLKVQPAELEDSGVYFCASSQVDPTYEQYFGPGTRLTVT.

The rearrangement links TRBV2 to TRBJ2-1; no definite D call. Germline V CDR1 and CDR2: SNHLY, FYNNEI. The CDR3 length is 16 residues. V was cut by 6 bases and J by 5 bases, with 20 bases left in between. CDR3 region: CASSPHLDVIDNEQFF. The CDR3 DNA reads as TGTGCCAGCAGCCCCCACCTGGACGTTATAGACAATGAGCAGTTCTTC.

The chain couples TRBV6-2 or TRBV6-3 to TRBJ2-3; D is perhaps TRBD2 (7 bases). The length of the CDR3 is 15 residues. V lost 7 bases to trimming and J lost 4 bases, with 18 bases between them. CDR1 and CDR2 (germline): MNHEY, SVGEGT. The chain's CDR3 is CASTGGGSQADTQYF. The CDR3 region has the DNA TGTGCCAGCACCGGGGGCGGGAGCCAAGCAGATACGCAGTATTTT.

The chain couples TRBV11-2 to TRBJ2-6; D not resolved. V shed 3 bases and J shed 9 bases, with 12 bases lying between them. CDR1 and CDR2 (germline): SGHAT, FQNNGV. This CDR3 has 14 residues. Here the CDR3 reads CASSFVLSSNVLTF. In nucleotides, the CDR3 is TGTGCCAGCAGCTTCGTTTTGTCTAGCAACGTCCTGACTTTC.

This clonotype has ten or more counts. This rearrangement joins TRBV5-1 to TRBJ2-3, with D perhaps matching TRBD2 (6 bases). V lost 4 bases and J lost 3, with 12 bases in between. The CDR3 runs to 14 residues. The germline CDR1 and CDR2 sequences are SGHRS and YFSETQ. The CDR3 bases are TGCGCCAGCAGCCCCGGGAGCGATACAGATACGCAGTATTTT. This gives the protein CASSPGSDTDTQYF.

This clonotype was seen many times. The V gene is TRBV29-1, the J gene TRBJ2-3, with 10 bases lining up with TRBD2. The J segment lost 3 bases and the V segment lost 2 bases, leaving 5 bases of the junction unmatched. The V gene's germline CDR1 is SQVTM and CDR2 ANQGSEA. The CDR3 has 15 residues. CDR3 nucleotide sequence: TGCAGCGTTGAACCTGCTAGCGGGAGTACAGATACGCAGTATTTT. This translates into CSVEPASGSTDTQYF.

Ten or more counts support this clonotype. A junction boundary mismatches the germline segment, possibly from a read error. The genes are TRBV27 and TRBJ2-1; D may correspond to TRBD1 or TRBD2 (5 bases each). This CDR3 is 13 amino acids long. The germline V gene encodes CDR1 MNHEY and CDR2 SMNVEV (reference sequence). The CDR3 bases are TGTGCCAGCAGTTTATGGATCTGGGACCCTCCGAACTTC. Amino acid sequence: CASSLWIWDPPNF.

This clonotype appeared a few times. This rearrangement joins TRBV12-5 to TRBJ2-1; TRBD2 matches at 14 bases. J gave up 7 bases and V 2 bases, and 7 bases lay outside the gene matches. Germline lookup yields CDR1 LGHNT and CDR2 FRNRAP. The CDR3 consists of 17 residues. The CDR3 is CASGLPGTSGRGNEQFF. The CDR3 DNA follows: TGTGCTAGTGGTTTGCCCGGGACTAGCGGGAGAGGGAATGAGCAGTTCTTC.

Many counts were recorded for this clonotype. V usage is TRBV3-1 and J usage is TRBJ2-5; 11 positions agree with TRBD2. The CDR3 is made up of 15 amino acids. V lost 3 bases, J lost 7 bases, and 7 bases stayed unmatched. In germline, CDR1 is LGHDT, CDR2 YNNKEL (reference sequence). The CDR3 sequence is CASSQSGLAGGTQYF. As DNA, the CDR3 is TGTGCCAGCAGCCAGTCAGGGCTAGCGGGAGGGACCCAGTACTTC.

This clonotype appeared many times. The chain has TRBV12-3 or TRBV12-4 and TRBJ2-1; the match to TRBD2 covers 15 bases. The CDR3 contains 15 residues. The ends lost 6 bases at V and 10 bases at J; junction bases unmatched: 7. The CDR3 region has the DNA TGTGCCAGCAGGCTGGGACTAGCGGGAGGATACGAGCAGTTCTTC. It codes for CASRLGLAGGYEQFF.

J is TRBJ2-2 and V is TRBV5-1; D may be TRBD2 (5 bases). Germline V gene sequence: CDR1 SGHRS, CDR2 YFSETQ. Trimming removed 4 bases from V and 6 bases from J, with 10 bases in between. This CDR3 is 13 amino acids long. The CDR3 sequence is CASSVGSAGELFF. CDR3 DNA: TGCGCCAGCAGCGTAGGTAGCGCCGGGGAGCTGTTTTTT.